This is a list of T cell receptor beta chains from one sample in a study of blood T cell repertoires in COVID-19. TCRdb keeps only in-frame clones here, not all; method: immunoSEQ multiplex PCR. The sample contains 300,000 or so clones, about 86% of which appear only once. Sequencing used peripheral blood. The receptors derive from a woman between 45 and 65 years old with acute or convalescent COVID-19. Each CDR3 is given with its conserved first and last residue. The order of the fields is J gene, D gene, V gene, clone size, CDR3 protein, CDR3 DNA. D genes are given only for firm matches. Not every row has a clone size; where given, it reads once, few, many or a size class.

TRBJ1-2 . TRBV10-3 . CAISVQEYGYTF TGTGCCATCAGTGTCCAGGAATATGGCTACACCTTC
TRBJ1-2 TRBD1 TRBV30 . CAWRIQGFGGYTF TGTGCCTGGAGAATACAGGGGTTTGGTGGCTACACCTTC
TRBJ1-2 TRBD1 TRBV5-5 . CASSYLTGGKGVGYTF TGTGCCAGCAGCTACCTTACAGGGGGTAAGGGAGTCGGCTACACCTTC
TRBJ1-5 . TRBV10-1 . CASSGSGGDQPQHF TGCGCCAGCAGTGGTTCAGGAGGGGATCAGCCCCAGCATTTT
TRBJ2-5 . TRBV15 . CATSRAARAETQYF TGTGCCACCAGCAGAGCCGCCAGGGCAGAGACCCAGTACTTC
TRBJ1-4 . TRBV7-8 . CASSFGGEEKLFF TGTGCCAGCAGCTTTGGGGGCGAGGAAAAACTGTTTTTT
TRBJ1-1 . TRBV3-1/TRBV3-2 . CASSQVRGSTEAFF TGTGCCAGCAGCCAAGTAAGGGGGTCCACTGAAGCTTTCTTT
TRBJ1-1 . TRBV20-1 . CSATPGSEAFF TGCAGTGCAACCCCGGGGTCTGAAGCTTTCTTT
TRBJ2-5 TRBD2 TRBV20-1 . CSARVSGLPGETQYF TGCAGTGCTCGTGTTAGCGGGCTACCTGGGGAGACCCAGTACTTC
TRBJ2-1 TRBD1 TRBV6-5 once CASRQGPFSYNEQFF TGTGCCAGTAGACAGGGCCCCTTCTCCTACAATGAGCAGTTCTTC
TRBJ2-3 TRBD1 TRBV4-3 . CASSLGGTGADTQYF TGCGCCAGCAGTCTAGGAGGGACAGGGGCAGATACGCAGTATTTT
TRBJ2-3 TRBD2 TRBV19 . CASSPPWAGGLVSADTQYF TGTGCCAGTAGTCCCCCTTGGGCGGGAGGGCTCGTTAGCGCAGATACGCAGTATTTT
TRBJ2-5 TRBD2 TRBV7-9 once CASSRGLAPETQYF TGTGCCAGCAGCCGGGGACTAGCTCCGGAGACCCAGTACTTC
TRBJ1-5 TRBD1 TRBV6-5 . CASKEPGQGVQPQHF TGTGCCAGCAAGGAACCGGGACAGGGGGTTCAGCCCCAGCATTTT
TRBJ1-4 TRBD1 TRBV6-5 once CAGGQGDATNEKLFF TGTGCCGGCGGACAGGGGGATGCAACTAATGAAAAACTGTTTTTT
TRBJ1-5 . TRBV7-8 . CASSTTVSQPQHF TGTGCCAGCAGCACGACAGTAAGCCAGCCCCAGCATTTT
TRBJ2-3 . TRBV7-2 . CASSPSYGADTQYF TGTGCCAGCAGCCCGTCGTACGGGGCAGATACGCAGTATTTT
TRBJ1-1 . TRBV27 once CASSLTVNENTEAFF TGTGCCAGCAGCTTGACAGTTAATGAGAACACTGAAGCTTTCTTT
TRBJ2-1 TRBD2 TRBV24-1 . CATSDPSGGAYNEQFF TGTGCCACCAGTGACCCTAGCGGGGGGGCCTACAATGAGCAGTTCTTC
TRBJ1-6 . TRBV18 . CASSPRVQPNSPLHF TGTGCCAGCTCACCACGTGTACAACCTAATTCACCCCTCCACTTT